The 30 T cell receptor beta chains below were found in one sample sequenced in a study of blood T cell repertoires in COVID-19. Here immunoSEQ multiplex PCR was the method, and the copy in TCRdb shows in-frame clones only, minus some. The table has around 200,000 clones, roughly 86% seen once. The specimen sequenced was peripheral blood. The source is a man aged 18 to 30 with active or convalescent COVID-19.

The chain is built from TRBV5-1 and TRBJ2-1; 9 bases align to TRBD1. The CDR3 sequence is 17 residues long. Germline loops: CDR1 SGHRS, CDR2 YFSETQ. V dropped 4 bases and J dropped 10; count of bases not matched to a gene: 18. CDR3 sequence reads: CASSALPGGTGHEEQFF. CDR3 coding DNA: TGCGCCAGCAGCGCTTTGCCAGGGGGGACAGGGCACGAGGAGCAGTTCTTC.

This clone has only one observation. The chain links TRBV5-1 to TRBJ1-2; D call uncertain. Germline lookup yields CDR1 SGHRS and CDR2 YFSETQ. Trimming pared 2 bases from V and 7 bases from J, leaving 21 bases between. CDR3 length: 16 amino acids. The CDR3, as DNA: TGCGCCAGCAGCTTAGTAAACCCCGGTGGAGGGTCTGGCTACACCTTC. It translates to CASSLVNPGGGSGYTF.

This clone was counted once. The rearrangement links TRBV7-8 to TRBJ1-5; TRBD1 might be the D (6 bases). Trimming pared 0 bases from V and 2 bases from J, leaving 11 bases between. The CDR3 has 16 amino acids. Per the germline V gene, CDR1 is SGHVS and CDR2 is FQNEAQ. This chain's CDR3 is CASSLAGARGNQPQHF. The DNA of the CDR3 is TGTGCCAGCAGCTTAGCGGGGGCTAGGGGCAATCAGCCCCAGCATTTT.

This chain uses TRBV6-1 with TRBJ2-2; 8 bases agree with TRBD2. The CDR3 has 15 amino acids. The germline V gene encodes CDR1 MNHNS and CDR2 SASEGT. With V trimmed by 5 bases and J by 4 bases, 6 bases remained unmatched. CDR3 residues: CASSLTGGGTGELFF. CDR3 sequence (DNA): TGTGCCAGCAGTCTCACGGGAGGGGGCACCGGGGAGCTGTTTTTT.

This clone has more than one count but fewer than ten. The V and J genes are TRBV7-2 and TRBJ2-1; 12 nucleotides agree with TRBD2. The CDR3 covers 19 residues. V trimming: 0 bases; J trimming: 0 bases; junction bases outside the gene matches: 6. Germline CDR1 and CDR2: SGHTA and FQGNSA. DNA for the CDR3: TGTGCCAGCAGCTTAGCGTCGCTAGCGGGAGGGTCCTCCTACAATGAGCAGTTCTTC. Protein product: CASSLASLAGGSSYNEQFF.

This clone was picked up one time. The genes are TRBV29-1 and TRBJ1-1, with TRBD1 identical over 7 bases. Trimming cost V 0 bases and J 0 bases; bases outside gene matches: 10. Germline V CDR1 and CDR2: SQVTM, ANQGSEA. The CDR3 contains 17 residues. DNA of the CDR3: TGCAGCGTTGAAGATGGGGGCAGGACAGGACTGAACACTGAAGCTTTCTTT. It codes for CSVEDGGRTGLNTEAFF.

This rearrangement joins TRBV5-1 to TRBJ2-1; 9 bases are shared with TRBD2. The CDR3 contains 16 residues. Germline values: CDR1 SGHRS, CDR2 YFSETQ. Trimming took 0 bases from V and 3 from J; bases not matched to a gene: 4. CDR3 amino acids: CASSLVGGRDYNEQFF. DNA for the CDR3: TGCGCCAGCAGCTTGGTAGGCGGGAGGGACTACAATGAGCAGTTCTTC.

About this clone: An end of the junction does not agree with germline; a read error may underlie this. The chain has TRBV7-7 and TRBJ2-1; D possibly corresponds to TRBD2 (5 bases). CDR3 length: 13 amino acids. Looked up from germline, CDR1 is SSHAT and CDR2 is FNYEAQ (reference sequence). Written as DNA, the CDR3 is TGTGCTAGCAGCTTAGGTGGCGGGTCTGGGCAGTTCTTC. Its translation: CASSLGGGSGQFF.

V and J are TRBV7-8 and TRBJ1-6; 8 positions match TRBD1. The J segment lost 11 bases and the V segment lost 5 bases, leaving 5 bases of the junction unmatched. This CDR3 is 13 amino acids long. Germline assignment: CDR1 SGHVS and CDR2 FQNEAQ. The CDR3 sequence is CASSVRQGTPLHF. As DNA, the CDR3 is TGTGCCAGCAGCGTCAGACAGGGGACACCCCTCCACTTT. Filled out from reference TRBV7-8 and TRBJ1-6, the complete variable domain reads GAGVSQSPRYKVAKRGQDVALRCDPISGHVSLFWYQQALGQGPEFLTYFQNEAQLDKSGLPSDRFFAERPEGSVSTLKIQRTQQEDSAVYLCASSVRQGTPLHFGNGTRLTVT.

V and J are TRBV6-5 and TRBJ2-7; 9 bases map to TRBD1. CDR1 is MNHEY and CDR2 is SVGAGI in the germline V gene. The CDR3 has 14 amino acids. V gave up 7 bases and J gave up 3 bases; unmatched junction bases: 7. Here the CDR3 DNA reads TGTGCCAGCAAAGAGGACAGGGGACTCTACGAGCAGTACTTC. Protein sequence: CASKEDRGLYEQYF.

The CDR3 nucleotides are TGTGCCAGCAGTTACCCGATGGGACAGGGTTGGGGCTACGAGCAGTACTTC. Encoded protein: CASSYPMGQGWGYEQYF. V is TRBV6-2 or TRBV6-3 and J is TRBJ2-7; TRBD1 matches 9 bases. The CDR3 consists of 17 residues. Germline V CDR1 and CDR2: MNHEY, SVGEGT. V was clipped by 2 bases and J by 3 bases; unmatched bases: 11.

The chain combines TRBV7-2 with TRBJ1-4, with a possible D match to TRBD1 (5 bases). CDR1 is SGHTA, CDR2 FQGNSA, per germline. Trimming took off 4 bases at V and 7 bases at J, with 16 bases between the two ends. This CDR3 spans 15 amino acids. CDR3 in DNA: TGTGCCAGCAGCTCTCGACAGACCAGAGGTGAAAAACTGTTTTTT. It is translated as CASSSRQTRGEKLFF.

The rearrangement joins TRBV19 to TRBJ1-2, with 9 bases identical to TRBD1. CDR1 LNHDA and CDR2 SQIVND come from the germline V gene (reference sequence). CDR3 length: 16 amino acids. The trim removed 3 bases at V and 4 bases at J, leaving 9 bases unmatched. CDR3 amino acids: CASSITGGETPYGYTF. The CDR3 nucleotides read TGTGCCAGTAGTATCACAGGGGGCGAGACCCCCTATGGCTACACCTTC.

This rearrangement joins TRBV7-9 to TRBJ2-2; TRBD1 matches 7 bases. The CDR3 runs to 16 residues. Losses at the gene ends were 6 bases for V and 0 bases for J; bases not matched to a gene: 7. In germline, CDR1 is SEHNR, CDR2 FQNEAQ (reference sequence). CDR3 protein: CASRYQGVPNTGELFF. The DNA of the CDR3 is TGTGCCAGCAGGTATCAGGGGGTACCGAACACCGGGGAGCTGTTTTTT.

The count of this clone is one. The CDR3 loop reads CASSGGARETQYF. DNA of the CDR3: TGTGCCAGCAGCGGGGGGGCCCGAGAGACCCAGTACTTC. The chain joins TRBV4-2 to TRBJ2-5, with D perhaps TRBD2 (7 bases). This CDR3 contains 13 residues. Germline-derived CDR1 and CDR2 are LGHNA and YNFKEQ. The V end was cut by 5 bases, the J end by 4 bases, with 11 bases between.

V and J are TRBV4-1 and TRBJ2-7; 11 bases map to TRBD2. The J segment lost 7 bases and the V segment lost 3 bases, leaving 11 bases of the junction unmatched. This CDR3 is 16 amino acids long. The germline V gene has CDR1 MGHRA and CDR2 YSYEKL. The CDR3 reads CASSQATSGGLGEQYF. CDR3 nucleotide sequence: TGCGCCAGCAGCCAGGCAACTAGCGGGGGACTCGGGGAGCAGTACTTC.

As DNA, the CDR3 is TGCGCCAGCAGCCAAGGGGACAAGATAAAAGAGACCCAGTACTTC. Translated, it gives CASSQGDKIKETQYF. This sequence joins TRBV4-1 and TRBJ2-5, with a tentative D call TRBD1 (6 bases). Germline-derived CDR1 and CDR2 are MGHRA and YSYEKL. The V gene lost 1 base and the J gene lost 3 bases, with 12 bases spanning the gap. CDR3 length equals 15 residues.

This clone was detected only a few times. This chain's CDR3 is CASSPVRGNYGYTF. The CDR3 coding sequence is TGTGCCAGCTCACCTGTTCGGGGGAACTATGGCTACACCTTC. The chain employs TRBV18 and TRBJ1-2, with a weak D call TRBD1 (5 bases). Germline V gives CDR1 KGHSH, CDR2 LQKENI. V lost 3 bases and J lost 2, with 10 bases in between. CDR3 size: 14 residues.

This chain links TRBV30 with TRBJ1-5; D may be TRBD1 (6 bases). This CDR3 contains 15 residues. Germline V lookup: CDR1 GTSNPN, CDR2 SVGIG (reference sequence). The germline V and J ends were trimmed by 3 bases and 5 bases, with 17 bases remaining between them. CDR3 sequence (DNA): TGTGCCTGGAGCCCCCCACAGGGAGGGGATCAGCCCCAGCATTTT. It yields the protein CAWSPPQGGDQPQHF.

The chain has TRBV15 and TRBJ2-1; TRBD1 agrees at 8 bases. Germline V gene sequence: CDR1 LNHNV, CDR2 YYDKDF (reference sequence). This CDR3 region has 17 residues. The V segment lost 1 base and the J segment 8 bases; nucleotides outside the gene matches: 13. As DNA, the CDR3 is TGTGCCACCAGCAGAGGTCTAGATATACAGGGGGTGGATGAGCAGTTCTTC. Residues: CATSRGLDIQGVDEQFF. The full variable domain, with the rest looked up from reference TRBV15 and TRBJ2-1, is DAMVIQNPRYQVTQFGKPVTLSCSQTLNHNVMYWYQQKSSQAPKLLFHYYDKDFNNEADTPDNFQSRRPNTSFCFLDIRSPGLGDTAMYLCATSRGLDIQGVDEQFFGPGTRLTVL.

This clone was picked up one time. The chain recombines TRBV10-3 with TRBJ2-1; 8 positions agree with TRBD1. The trim removed 6 bases at V and 5 bases at J, leaving 6 bases unmatched. Germline CDR1 ENHRY, CDR2 SYGVKD. This CDR3 has 14 residues. In DNA form, the CDR3 reads TGTGCCATCAGCACGGGACAGGTTAACAATGAGCAGTTCTTC. It yields the protein CAISTGQVNNEQFF.

The chain has TRBV6-4 and TRBJ2-2, with 9 bases lining up with TRBD1. V lost 4 bases and J lost 6; bases outside the gene matches: 6. This CDR3 region has 15 residues. Germline V CDR1 and CDR2: MRHNA, SNTAGT. The CDR3 nucleotides are TGTGCCAGCAGTGCAAAGGGGACAGGGTCCGGGGAGCTGTTTTTT. Protein product: CASSAKGTGSGELFF.

The chain uses TRBV6-1 and TRBJ2-3; TRBD1 agrees at 7 bases. This CDR3 is built from 12 residues. Germline V gives CDR1 MNHNS, CDR2 SASEGT. V lost 6 bases and J lost 5; bases outside the gene matches: 2. As DNA, the CDR3 is TGTGCCAGCAGCTACAGGGGAGATACGCAGTATTTT. Residues: CASSYRGDTQYF.

In its sample, this clone was seen once. The rearrangement uses TRBV30 and TRBJ2-2, with 8 bases matching TRBD1. V was pared by 0 bases and J by 6 bases, with 0 bases of the junction left unmatched. Germline-derived CDR1 and CDR2 are GTSNPN and SVGIG (reference sequence). The CDR3 is 13 residues long. The CDR3 DNA is TGTGCCTGGAGTGTACAGGGGGCCGGGGAGCTGTTTTTT. Residues: CAWSVQGAGELFF.

The CDR3 loop reads CASSYDSGGSGNTIYF. The CDR3 DNA sequence: TGTGCCAGCAGTTACGACTCCGGGGGCTCTGGAAACACCATATATTTT. The chain carries TRBV6-5 and TRBJ1-3; weak D call: TRBD1 (5 bases). Trimming stripped 2 bases from V and 0 bases from J, with 11 bases between. The CDR3 sequence is 16 residues long. The germline gives CDR1 MNHEY, CDR2 SVGAGI.

The chain couples TRBV12-1 to TRBJ2-3; TRBD2 was called by the table and not checked on the DNA. TRBV12-1 is a documented pseudogene. The CDR3 consists of 13 residues. The CDR3 region is CARSGGATDTQYF. In DNA, the CDR3 is TGTGCCAGGAGCGGGGGGGCCACAGATACGCAGTATTTT.

This rearrangement joins TRBV2 to TRBJ2-1; 7 nucleotides align to TRBD2. Germline lookup yields CDR1 SNHLY and CDR2 FYNNEI. The CDR3 is 18 residues long. Trimming cost V 4 bases and J 4 bases; bases outside gene matches: 16. The CDR3 loop is CASSGGLRAGAGYNEQFF. CDR3 bases: TGTGCCAGCAGTGGAGGTCTTCGGGCGGGAGCAGGTTACAATGAGCAGTTCTTC.

This chain links TRBV19 with TRBJ2-1; D unclear. The CDR3 covers 17 residues. The V end lost 5 bases, the J end lost 0 bases, and 17 bases lay between the germline ends. Germline lookup yields CDR1 LNHDA and CDR2 SQIVND (reference sequence). CDR3 sequence: CASSPTDQPSSYNEQFF. The CDR3 nucleotides read TGTGCCAGTAGTCCGACTGACCAGCCTAGCTCCTACAATGAGCAGTTCTTC.

This chain joins TRBV30 and TRBJ2-2; 10 bases agree with TRBD1. The V and J ends lost 0 bases and 6 bases, in that order; junction bases with no gene match: 4. The CDR3 contains 15 residues. CDR1 and CDR2 (germline): GTSNPN, SVGIG (reference sequence). The CDR3 coding sequence is TGTGCCTGGAGTGTCTCGGGACAGGGGTCCGGGGAGCTGTTTTTT. Residues: CAWSVSGQGSGELFF.

This clone has just a few counts. The chain employs TRBV5-4 and TRBJ2-7; 7 bases align to TRBD2. V gave up 6 bases and J gave up 5 bases; unmatched junction bases: 5. The CDR3 totals 12 residues. The V gene's germline CDR1 is SGHNT and CDR2 YYREEE (reference sequence). CDR3 DNA: TGTGCCAGCACCCCGGGGGGTAACGAGCAGTACTTC. Translating it yields CASTPGGNEQYF.